Described below is a single TCR beta chain sequence and its context. The data were taken from a study of identical twins. Through template switching, a universal primer site was introduced, and the cDNA contained unique molecular identifiers. TCRdb re-called the 5' RACE reads with MiXCR, one entry per CDR3 protein. Here the sample spans hundreds of thousands of distinct CDR3 sequences, about 20% being singletons. V lost 6 bases and J 6 bases, leaving 9 bases between the germline ends. The CDR3 sequence is 11 residues long. Germline CDR1 and CDR2: MRHNA and SNTAGT. The same specimen was also included in a second study, on T cells expressing NK-cell markers. Turning to that study: In a group of about six donors, dominant NKG2C+ clonotypes represented about 1.0-7.5% of CD8+ T cells.

This clonotype was obtained from a woman between 18 and 29 years old in good health. The specimen sequenced was PBMCs. The rearrangement joins TRBV6-4 to TRBJ2-7; D is unresolved. CDR3 sequence: CASRIRGEQYF. CDR3 nucleotides: TGTGCCAGCAGGATACGAGGCGAGCAGTACTTC.